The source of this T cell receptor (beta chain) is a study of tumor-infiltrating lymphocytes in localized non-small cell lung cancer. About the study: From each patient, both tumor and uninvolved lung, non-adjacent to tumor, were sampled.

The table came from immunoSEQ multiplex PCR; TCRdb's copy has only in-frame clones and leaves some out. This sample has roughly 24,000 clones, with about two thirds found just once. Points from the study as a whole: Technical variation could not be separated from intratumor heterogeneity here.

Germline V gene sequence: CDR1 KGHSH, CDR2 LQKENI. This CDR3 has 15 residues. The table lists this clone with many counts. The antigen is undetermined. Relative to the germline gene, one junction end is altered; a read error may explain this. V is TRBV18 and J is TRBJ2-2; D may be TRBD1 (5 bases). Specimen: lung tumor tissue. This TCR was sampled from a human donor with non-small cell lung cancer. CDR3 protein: CASSPLGADTGELFF. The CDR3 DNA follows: TGTGCCAGCTCACCTCTTGGGGCCGACACGGGGGAGCTGTTTTTT.